The next 27 T cell receptor beta chains were all read from a single sample in a study of naive and memory T cell subsets. Two oligonucleotides, mixed equimolar, formed the beta constant-region primer covering TRBC1 and TRBC2. Ligated cDNA was amplified by four rounds of PCR with nested alpha and beta constant-region primers and SP2. One entry per CDR3 protein, called by TCRdb with MiXCR from the UMI-ligation and nested PCR reads. This sample has 100,000 to 150,000 distinct CDR3 sequences, with about 36% found just once. Material for sequencing was central memory CD4+ T cells from blood. The receptors stem from a human donor in good health.

The gene calls are TRBV30 and TRBJ1-5; no definite D call. Looked up from germline, CDR1 is GTSNPN and CDR2 is SVGIG (reference sequence). This CDR3 comprises 12 residues. With 0 bases removed from V and 4 bases from J, the gap between germline ends came to 4 bases. The CDR3 loop is CAWSVRNQPQHF. DNA of the CDR3: TGTGCCTGGAGTGTGAGGAATCAGCCCCAGCATTTT.

This chain links TRBV6-4 with TRBJ2-1; unclear D gene. Germline values: CDR1 MRHNA, CDR2 SNTAGT. The CDR3 is 13 amino acids. Trimming removed 3 bases from V and 9 bases from J, with 12 bases in between. In nucleotides, the CDR3 is TGTGCCAGCAGTGAAGTGGGATCGGGTGAGCAGTTCTTC. Translation gives CASSEVGSGEQFF.

V is TRBV4-1 and J is TRBJ2-7; 10 positions agree with TRBD1. V lost 3 bases and J lost 1; bases outside the gene matches: 6. Germline CDR1 is MGHRA and CDR2 is YSYEKL. CDR3 length equals 16 residues. The CDR3 protein is CASSHRAGQGSYEQYF. DNA of the CDR3: TGCGCCAGCAGCCATCGGGCGGGACAGGGGTCCTACGAGCAGTACTTC.

The table lists this clonotype with a few counts. The V call is TRBV6-1, the J call TRBJ2-1; 8 bases line up with TRBD1. The CDR3 is 18 residues long. Germline V gene sequence: CDR1 MNHNS, CDR2 SASEGT. Unmatched junction bases numbered 11, after V lost 0 bases and J lost 4 bases. CDR3 loop: CASSEAGGGQGPYNEQFF. The DNA for the CDR3 is TGTGCCAGCAGTGAAGCGGGGGGAGGACAGGGTCCTTACAATGAGCAGTTCTTC.

This clonotype showed up just a few times. J is TRBJ2-2 and V is TRBV6-5; the D is unclear. Trimming pared 0 bases from V and 5 bases from J, leaving 13 bases between. Germline lookup yields CDR1 MNHEY and CDR2 SVGAGI. The CDR3 is 16 amino acids. The CDR3 loop is CASSYSFTGQTGELFF. The CDR3 DNA reads as TGTGCCAGCAGTTACTCGTTTACGGGCCAAACCGGGGAGCTGTTTTTT.

This clonotype was recorded a few times. The chain employs TRBV20-1 and TRBJ2-5, with TRBD2 matching over 8 bases. CDR3 length equals 15 residues. Germline CDR1 DFQATT, CDR2 SNEGSKA (reference sequence). The trim removed 3 bases at V and 0 bases at J, leaving 6 bases unmatched. CDR3 residues: CSASAVAGYQETQYF. CDR3 DNA sequence: TGCAGTGCTAGTGCGGTAGCGGGGTACCAAGAGACCCAGTACTTC.

This clonotype was seen repeatedly, ten times or more. The chain employs TRBV3-1 and TRBJ2-3; D call uncertain. V gave up 1 base and J gave up 2 bases, with 1 base separating them. The CDR3 has 12 amino acids. CDR1 is LGHDT and CDR2 is YNNKEL in the germline V gene (reference sequence). The DNA of the CDR3 is TGTGCCAGCAGCCAAGTCACAGATACGCAGTATTTT. This sequence encodes CASSQVTDTQYF.

This CDR3 reads CASSLSWGEQYF. As DNA, the CDR3 is TGTGCCAGCAGTTTATCCTGGGGCGAGCAGTACTTC. The chain couples TRBV6-2 or TRBV6-3 to TRBJ2-7; D is uncertain. This CDR3 spans 12 amino acids. With 4 bases removed from V and 6 bases from J, the gap between germline ends came to 10 bases. The germline CDR1 and CDR2 sequences are MNHEY and SVGEGT.

The chain is built from TRBV9 and TRBJ1-3; weak D call: TRBD1 (5 bases). V shed 3 bases and J shed 0 bases, with 16 bases lying between them. The CDR3 sequence is 17 residues long. Germline V lookup: CDR1 SGDLS, CDR2 YYNGEE. The CDR3 reads CASSARGGRSSGNTIYF. DNA for the CDR3: TGTGCCAGCAGCGCCCGGGGCGGCAGAAGCTCTGGAAACACCATATATTTT. The full variable domain, in which reference TRBV9 and TRBJ1-3 provide the parts outside the CDR3, is DSGVTQTPKHLITATGQRVTLRCSPRSGDLSVYWYQQSLDQGLQFLIQYYNGEERAKGNILERFSAQQFPDLHSELNLSSLELGDSALYFCASSARGGRSSGNTIYFGEGSWLTVV.

This chain links TRBV30 with TRBJ2-5; 13 bases are shared with TRBD2. CDR3 length: 13 amino acids. Trimming cost V 7 bases and J 5 bases; bases outside gene matches: 4. Looked up from germline, CDR1 is GTSNPN and CDR2 is SVGIG (reference sequence). The CDR3: CALRTSGSETQYF. CDR3 DNA sequence: TGTGCCTTGAGGACTAGCGGGAGTGAGACCCAGTACTTC.

This chain connects TRBV9 to TRBJ2-1; tentative D call: TRBD2 (6 bases). Germline values: CDR1 SGDLS, CDR2 YYNGEE. V was shortened by 2 bases and J by 4 bases, with 13 bases between the two germline ends. This CDR3 region has 15 residues. CDR3 bases: TGTGCCAGCAGCGTGGACGGGAGAGGGTACAATGAGCAGTTCTTC. As protein: CASSVDGRGYNEQFF.

This clonotype turned up a few times. V is TRBV7-2 and J is TRBJ1-2; D is uncertain. Trimming pared 7 bases from V and 2 bases from J, leaving 11 bases between. Germline values: CDR1 SGHTA, CDR2 FQGNSA. The CDR3 is 13 amino acids. Written as DNA, the CDR3 is TGTGCCAGCACCGCCGGAGTCAACTATGGCTACACCTTC. Its protein is CASTAGVNYGYTF.

The gene calls are TRBV9 and TRBJ2-3, with D tentatively TRBD2 (6 bases). CDR1 and CDR2 (germline): SGDLS, YYNGEE. V lost 4 bases and J 4 bases, leaving 19 bases between the germline ends. This CDR3 contains 16 residues. Written as DNA, the CDR3 is TGTGCCAGCAGCCTCATGGGAGGAGCGGAGTCAGATACGCAGTATTTT. As protein: CASSLMGGAESDTQYF.

V usage is TRBV10-3 and J usage is TRBJ2-3; 8 nucleotides match TRBD1. This CDR3 contains 15 residues. V trimming: 4 bases; J trimming: 1 base; junction bases outside the gene matches: 4. Germline V gene data show CDR1 as ENHRY and CDR2 as SYGVKD. The chain's CDR3 is CAISARGQGTDTQYF. The CDR3 DNA follows: TGTGCCATCAGTGCCCGGGGACAGGGCACAGATACGCAGTATTTT.

This clonotype was seen a few times. V usage is TRBV7-2 and J usage is TRBJ2-7; D is ambiguous. CDR3 length: 11 amino acids. Germline V lookup: CDR1 SGHTA, CDR2 FQGNSA. The ends were cut back, 6 bases at V and 5 bases at J, with 8 bases in the middle. The CDR3 DNA follows: TGTGCCAGCAGTTTAAATCACGAGCAGTACTTC. It translates to CASSLNHEQYF.

The chain recombines TRBV18 with TRBJ2-5, with TRBD2 matching over 7 bases. Losses at the gene ends were 8 bases for V and 2 bases for J; bases not matched to a gene: 5. The germline V gene encodes CDR1 KGHSH and CDR2 LQKENI. This CDR3 has 13 amino acids. Here the CDR3 reads CASQGTKQETQYF. The CDR3 DNA sequence: TGTGCCAGCCAAGGGACTAAACAAGAGACCCAGTACTTC.

The rearrangement links TRBV20-1 to TRBJ2-1; D may be TRBD1 (5 bases). Between the trimmed V and J ends, which lost 0 bases and 1 base, there was a span of 16 bases. The CDR3 totals 17 residues. Germline loops: CDR1 DFQATT, CDR2 SNEGSKA (reference sequence). The CDR3 protein is CSARERWQGLSYNEQFF. The CDR3 bases are TGCAGTGCTAGAGAAAGGTGGCAGGGCCTATCCTACAATGAGCAGTTCTTC.

This clonotype was counted only a few times. The chain carries TRBV20-1 and TRBJ1-2; D perhaps matches TRBD1 (5 bases). The CDR3 extends over 15 amino acids. Germline lookup yields CDR1 DFQATT and CDR2 SNEGSKA (reference sequence). Trimming removed 0 bases from V and 2 bases from J, with 13 bases in between. The CDR3 region is CSARDLGRTNYGYTF. The CDR3 coding sequence is TGCAGTGCTAGAGATCTAGGCAGGACAAACTATGGCTACACCTTC.

There are many counts of this clonotype. The gene calls are TRBV12-3 or TRBV12-4 and TRBJ2-7, with a weak D call TRBD2 (5 bases). The V end lost 6 bases, the J end lost 6 bases, and 15 bases lay between the germline ends. The CDR3 is 13 residues long. CDR3 sequence reads: CASRSQEVGEQYF. As DNA, the CDR3 is TGTGCCAGCAGATCTCAGGAGGTGGGCGAGCAGTACTTC.

This clonotype was detected only a few times. J is TRBJ1-5 and V is TRBV7-2; 7 nucleotides align to TRBD1. Germline loops: CDR1 SGHTA, CDR2 FQGNSA. The CDR3 is 16 residues long. V shed 2 bases and J 1 base; nucleotides not matched to a gene: 5. The CDR3 here is CASSLKGAASNQPQHF. The CDR3 coding sequence is TGTGCCAGCAGCTTAAAGGGGGCAGCCAGCAATCAGCCCCAGCATTTT.

The chain employs TRBV12-3 or TRBV12-4 and TRBJ1-4, with D unclear. The V end was cut by 6 bases, the J end by 8 bases, with 10 bases between. The CDR3 extends over 12 amino acids. The CDR3 DNA reads TGTGCCAGCAGGTTTTTTGGGGAAAAACTGTTTTTT. Translation gives CASRFFGEKLFF.

The rearrangement uses TRBV6-1 and TRBJ1-1, with TRBD1 as a possible D gene (5 bases). This CDR3 spans 14 amino acids. CDR1 MNHNS and CDR2 SASEGT come from the germline V gene. Trimming pared 1 base from V and 6 bases from J, leaving 12 bases between. The CDR3 sequence is CASSEDWGRAEAFF. The CDR3 DNA reads as TGTGCCAGCAGTGAAGATTGGGGCCGGGCTGAAGCTTTCTTT.

This chain connects TRBV20-1 to TRBJ1-5; D may be TRBD1 (6 bases). The CDR3 length is 15 residues. Trimming removed 0 bases from V and 5 bases from J, with 14 bases in between. The germline CDR1 and CDR2 sequences are DFQATT and SNEGSKA (reference sequence). The CDR3 DNA reads as TGCAGTGCTAGAGAGACAGGAAGCGTCCATCAGCCCCAGCATTTT. It specifies CSARETGSVHQPQHF.

CDR3 in amino acids: CSVTGGAASRSLETQYF. CDR3 in DNA: TGCAGCGTCACAGGGGGCGCCGCTAGCAGGAGTCTAGAGACCCAGTACTTC. The chain joins TRBV29-1 to TRBJ2-5, with TRBD1 matching over 9 bases. The CDR3 contains 17 residues. The J segment lost 4 bases and the V segment lost 6 bases, leaving 18 bases of the junction unmatched. CDR1 and CDR2 (germline): SQVTM, ANQGSEA. The full variable domain, with the rest looked up from reference TRBV29-1 and TRBJ2-5, is SAVISQKPSRDICQRGTSLTIQCQVDSQVTMMFWYRQQPGQSLTLIATANQGSEATYESGFVIDKFPISRPNLTFSTLTVSNMSPEDSSIYLCSVTGGAASRSLETQYFGPGTRLLVL.

The gene calls are TRBV5-1 and TRBJ2-2; 9 nucleotides line up with TRBD1. The CDR3 spans 14 residues. Looked up from germline, CDR1 is SGHRS and CDR2 is YFSETQ. V lost 2 bases to trimming and J lost 5 bases; unmatched junction nucleotides: 1. DNA for the CDR3: TGCGCCAGCAGCTTCGGACAGGGGACCGGGGAGCTGTTTTTT. Translated: CASSFGQGTGELFF.

A few counts support this clonotype. This sequence joins TRBV7-8 and TRBJ2-2; D is possibly TRBD2 (5 bases). Germline V gene sequence: CDR1 SGHVS, CDR2 FQNEAQ. The CDR3 has 14 amino acids. Trimming shortened V by 3 bases and J by 2 bases, and 7 bases separated the two germline ends. As DNA, the CDR3 is TGTGCCAGCAGCTTCAGCGGTAACACCGGGGAGCTGTTTTTT. Encoded protein: CASSFSGNTGELFF.

The rearrangement links TRBV14 to TRBJ2-3, with D unclear. The ends were cut back, 6 bases at V and 4 bases at J, with 17 bases in the middle. The length of the CDR3 is 15 residues. CDR1 is SGHDN and CDR2 is FVKESK in the germline V gene. The CDR3 DNA is TGTGCCAGCAGTCTCCTTCCGATTCGGGCAGATACGCAGTATTTT. It codes for CASSLLPIRADTQYF.